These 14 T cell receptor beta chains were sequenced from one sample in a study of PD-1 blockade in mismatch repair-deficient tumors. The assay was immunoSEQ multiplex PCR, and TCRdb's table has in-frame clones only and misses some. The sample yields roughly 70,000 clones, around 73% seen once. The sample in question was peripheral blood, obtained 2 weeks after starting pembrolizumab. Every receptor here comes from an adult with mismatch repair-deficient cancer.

The CDR3 nucleotides are TGCAGCGTTGTAGTACAGAGGAACACTGAAGCTTTCTTT. It yields the protein CSVVVQRNTEAFF. V is TRBV29-1 and J is TRBJ1-1; the D is unclear. CDR1 SQVTM and CDR2 ANQGSEA come from the germline V gene. Trimming shortened V by 4 bases and J by 1 base, and 10 bases separated the two germline ends. This CDR3 region has 13 residues. Looking up the rest from reference TRBV29-1 and TRBJ1-1 gives the full variable domain: SAVISQKPSRDICQRGTSLTIQCQVDSQVTMMFWYRQQPGQSLTLIATANQGSEATYESGFVIDKFPISRPNLTFSTLTVSNMSPEDSSIYLCSVVVQRNTEAFFGQGTRLTVV.

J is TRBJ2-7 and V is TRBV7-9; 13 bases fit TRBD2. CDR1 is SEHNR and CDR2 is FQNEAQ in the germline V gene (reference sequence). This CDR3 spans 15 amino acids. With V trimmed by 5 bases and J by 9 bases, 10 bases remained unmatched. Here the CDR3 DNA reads TGTGCCAGCAGCCCAATCGGACTAGCGGGAGACGGGCAGTACTTC. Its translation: CASSPIGLAGDGQYF.

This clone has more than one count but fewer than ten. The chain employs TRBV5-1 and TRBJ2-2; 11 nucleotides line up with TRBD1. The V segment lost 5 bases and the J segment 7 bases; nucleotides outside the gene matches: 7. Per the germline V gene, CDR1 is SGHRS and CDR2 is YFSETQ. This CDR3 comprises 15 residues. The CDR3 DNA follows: TGCGCCAGCAGACCCGGGACAGGGGGAAGCGGGGAGCTGTTTTTT. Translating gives CASRPGTGGSGELFF.

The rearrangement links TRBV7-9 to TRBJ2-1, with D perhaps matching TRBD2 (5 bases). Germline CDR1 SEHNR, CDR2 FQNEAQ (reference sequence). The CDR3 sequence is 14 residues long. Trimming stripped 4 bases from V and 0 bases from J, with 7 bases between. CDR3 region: CASSSGNSYNEQFF. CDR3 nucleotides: TGTGCCAGCAGCTCCGGGAACTCCTACAATGAGCAGTTCTTC.

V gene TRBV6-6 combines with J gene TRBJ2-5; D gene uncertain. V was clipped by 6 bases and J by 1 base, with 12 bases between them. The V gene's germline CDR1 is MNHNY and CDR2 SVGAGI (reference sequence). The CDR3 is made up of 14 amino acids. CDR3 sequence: CASSLSLIQETQYF. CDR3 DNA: TGTGCCAGCAGCCTTAGCCTCATCCAAGAGACCCAGTACTTC.

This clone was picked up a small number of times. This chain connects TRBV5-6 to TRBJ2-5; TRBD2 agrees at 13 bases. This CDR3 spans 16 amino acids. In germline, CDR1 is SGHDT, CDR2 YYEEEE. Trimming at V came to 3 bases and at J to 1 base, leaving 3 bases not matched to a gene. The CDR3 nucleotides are TGTGCCAGCAGCTCATGGACTAGCGGGAGCCAAGAGACCCAGTACTTC. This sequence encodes CASSSWTSGSQETQYF.

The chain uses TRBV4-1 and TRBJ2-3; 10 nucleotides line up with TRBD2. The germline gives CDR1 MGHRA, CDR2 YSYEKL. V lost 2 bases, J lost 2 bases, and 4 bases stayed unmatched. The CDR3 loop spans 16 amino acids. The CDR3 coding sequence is TGCGCCAGCAGCCAACGGACTAGCGGAAACACAGATACGCAGTATTTT. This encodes CASSQRTSGNTDTQYF.

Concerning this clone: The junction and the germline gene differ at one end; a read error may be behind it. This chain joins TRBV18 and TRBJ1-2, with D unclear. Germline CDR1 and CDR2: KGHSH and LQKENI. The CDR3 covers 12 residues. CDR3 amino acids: CASSPDRDLYSF. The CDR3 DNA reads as TGTGCCAGCTCACCAGACCGGGATCTATATTCCTTC.

The CDR3 nucleotides read TGTGCCAGCAGCTCGCAGGGACTAGCGGGAAACAATGAGCAGTTCTTC. It encodes CASSSQGLAGNNEQFF. V gene TRBV11-3 combines with J gene TRBJ2-1, with 13 bases matching TRBD2. This CDR3 is built from 16 residues. The J segment lost 5 bases and the V segment lost 4 bases, leaving 5 bases of the junction unmatched. CDR1 is SGHNT and CDR2 is YENEEA in the germline V gene.

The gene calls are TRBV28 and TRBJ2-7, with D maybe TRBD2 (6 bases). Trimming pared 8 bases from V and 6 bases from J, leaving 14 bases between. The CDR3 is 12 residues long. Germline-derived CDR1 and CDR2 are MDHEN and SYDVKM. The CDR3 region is CASGGTFGEQYF. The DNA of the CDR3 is TGTGCCAGCGGCGGGACCTTTGGCGAGCAGTACTTC.

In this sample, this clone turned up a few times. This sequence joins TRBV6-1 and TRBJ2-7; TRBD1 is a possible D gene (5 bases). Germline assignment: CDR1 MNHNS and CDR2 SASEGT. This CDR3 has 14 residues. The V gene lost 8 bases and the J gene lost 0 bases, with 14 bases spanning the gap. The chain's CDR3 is CASGRAGLSYEQYF. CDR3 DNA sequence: TGTGCCAGCGGTCGGGCAGGGCTCTCCTACGAGCAGTACTTC.

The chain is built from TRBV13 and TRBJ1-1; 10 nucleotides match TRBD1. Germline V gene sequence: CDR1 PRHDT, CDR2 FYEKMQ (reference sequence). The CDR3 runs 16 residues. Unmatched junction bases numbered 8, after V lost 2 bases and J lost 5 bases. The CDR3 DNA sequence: TGTGCCAGCAGCTTATTCAGACAGGGGGCGGGGACTGAAGCTTTCTTT. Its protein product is CASSLFRQGAGTEAFF.

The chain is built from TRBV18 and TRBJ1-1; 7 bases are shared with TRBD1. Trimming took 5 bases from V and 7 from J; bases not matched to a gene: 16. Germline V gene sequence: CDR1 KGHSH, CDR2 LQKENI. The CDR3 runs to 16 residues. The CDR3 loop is CASSLGQARGAGEAFF. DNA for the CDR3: TGTGCCAGCTCATTAGGACAGGCCCGGGGGGCGGGTGAAGCTTTCTTT.

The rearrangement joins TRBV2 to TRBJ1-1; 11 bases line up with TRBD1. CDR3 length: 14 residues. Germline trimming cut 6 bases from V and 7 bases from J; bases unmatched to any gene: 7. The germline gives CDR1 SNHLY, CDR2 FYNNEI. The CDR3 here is CASRDWTGGFEAFF. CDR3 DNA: TGTGCCAGCAGGGATTGGACAGGGGGCTTTGAAGCTTTCTTT. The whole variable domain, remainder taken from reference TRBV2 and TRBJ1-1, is EPEVTQTPSHQVTQMGQEVILRCVPISNHLYFYWYRQILGQKVEFLVSFYNNEISEKSEIFDDQFSVERPDGSNFTLKIRSTKLEDSAMYFCASRDWTGGFEAFFGQGTRLTVV.